The present TCR beta chain was sequenced within a study of T cells in localized non-small cell lung cancer. Points from the study as a whole: Appearance in adjacent lung was seen for a median roughly 50 of the top 100 tumor clones. Among the tissues sampled, uninvolved adjacent lung had the highest T cell clonality, above tumor. Greater T cell density in blood accompanied longer overall survival.

With regard to this clone: Its antigen is still unknown.

Germline V gives CDR1 SGHVS, CDR2 FQNEAQ. Deletions cut 0 bases from V and 9 bases from J, with 15 bases between. The CDR3 has 15 amino acids. Here immunoSEQ multiplex PCR was the method, and the copy in TCRdb shows in-frame clones only, minus some. In the table there are about 59,000 clones, over 85% of which are singletons. The sequence was collected from a man between 40 and 69 years old with stage I squamous cell lung carcinoma. The chain combines TRBV7-8 with TRBJ2-1; no definite D call. Material: peripheral blood, obtained before any cancer treatment. Here the CDR3 reads CASSLAEPLRGEQFF. The CDR3 DNA reads TGTGCCAGCAGCTTAGCGGAGCCCCTGAGAGGTGAGCAGTTCTTC.